This T cell receptor beta chain was profiled in a study of blood T cells in healthy people across ages. Whole-study context: When template switching was applied, about one barcoded beta molecule was captured per two T cells. Notes on the study in general: Older age coincided with a roughly linear decline in TCR beta diversity per million T cells.

The study isolated at least 7 million PBMCs from each sample. Then a second PCR, running about 6 to 12 cycles, was carried out with a sample-barcoded 5' primer and a J-beta primer mix. Every cDNA molecule bore a tag from a template-switch adaptor containing 12 random nucleotides. TCRdb analysed the 5' RACE reads with MiXCR anew, one entry per CDR3 protein. The sample yields about 650,000 distinct CDR3 sequences, around 52% seen once. CDR3 length: 16 amino acids. The germline V gene encodes CDR1 SEHNR and CDR2 FQNEAQ (reference sequence). About this clonotype itself: Its antigen is undetermined.

The clonotype was recovered from a woman older than 75 in good health. V gene TRBV7-9 combines with J gene TRBJ2-5; 8 nucleotides match TRBD2. TRBJ2-7 matches the DNA end more closely, so the J call is doubtful. The specimen sequenced was blood. The CDR3 loop is CASSDQVAGTTYEQYF. The CDR3 DNA is TGTGCCAGCAGCGACCAGGTAGCGGGGACAACCTACGAGCAGTACTTC.